The clone carrying this T cell receptor beta chain has just a few counts. This sample was taken from a study of T cells in Graves' hyperthyroidism and ophthalmopathy. Researchers took RNA transcripts and amplified the TCR beta CDR3 regions from them. The HTBI primer set drove a first-round RT-PCR of the TCR CDR3. One entry per CDR3 protein, called by TCRdb with MiXCR from the multiplex PCR reads. The sample has around 700,000 distinct CDR3 sequences, 30% to 40% seen once. The clonotype was recovered from a woman between 40 and 50 years old with Graves' hyperthyroidism. Sample: blood.

The CDR3 loop is CASVTGTGNTEAFF. CDR3 bases: TGTGCCAGCGTGACCGGGACGGGGAACACTGAAGCTTTCTTT. V and J are TRBV2 and TRBJ1-1; the D gene is possibly TRBD1 (5 bases). Germline lookup yields CDR1 SNHLY and CDR2 FYNNEI. This CDR3 contains 14 residues. V was pared by 8 bases and J by 1 base, with 14 bases between.